This is a list of T cell receptor beta chains from one sample in a study of blood T cell repertoires in COVID-19. Libraries were prepared by immunoSEQ multiplex PCR; TCRdb keeps only in-frame clonotypes and omits some of them. The sample yields about 230,000 clones, around 88% seen once. What was sequenced was PBMCs or T cells enriched from blood (not recorded which). The receptors were sampled from a woman aged 40 to 55 with acute COVID-19. The CDR3 runs from the conserved cysteine through the conserved F or W. D genes are given only for firm matches. The size of a clone is reported for some rows only, either as once, few or many, or as a class for expanded clones.

V: TRBV27
D: -
J: TRBJ1-6
size: -
DNA: TGTGCCAGCAGTTTACTCGGGTGGAATTCACCCCTCCACTTT
CDR3: CASSLLGWNSPLHF

V: TRBV2
D: -
J: TRBJ2-1
size: -
DNA: TGTGCCAGCAAAGGGTCGAGCGGAGGCTACAATGAGCAGTTCTTC
CDR3: CASKGSSGGYNEQFF

V: TRBV12-3/TRBV12-4
D: -
J: TRBJ2-1
size: -
DNA: TGTGCCAGCAGTTTAACGGGGGTGGCTGAGCAGTTCTTC
CDR3: CASSLTGVAEQFF

V: TRBV5-1
D: TRBD1
J: TRBJ1-2
size: -
DNA: TGCGCCAGCAGCTTGGACAGGGACAGGGGGGAAGGCTACACCTTC
CDR3: CASSLDRDRGEGYTF

V: TRBV2
D: -
J: TRBJ1-1
size: -
DNA: TGTGCCAGCAGTGAAGATGTATCTAAAGCTTTCTTT
CDR3: CASSEDVSKAFF

V: TRBV7-2
D: -
J: TRBJ2-5
size: -
DNA: TGTGCCAGCAGTAAATCGGGGGGCGGGTATGAGACCCAGTACTTC
CDR3: CASSKSGGGYETQYF

V: TRBV7-2
D: -
J: TRBJ1-1
size: -
DNA: TGTGCCAGCAGTTCAACGGGAGGTCCGGGGACTGAAGCTTTCTTT
CDR3: CASSSTGGPGTEAFF

V: TRBV5-3
D: TRBD1
J: TRBJ1-5
size: -
DNA: TGTGCCAGAAGCTTGGCCGGCAGGGGGCCCCTCATCAATCAGCCCCAGCATTTT
CDR3: CARSLAGRGPLINQPQHF

V: TRBV27
D: -
J: TRBJ1-6
size: -
DNA: TGTGCCAGCAGTTTCCTTAATTCACCCCTCCACTTT
CDR3: CASSFLNSPLHF

V: TRBV7-2
D: TRBD2
J: TRBJ2-7
size: -
DNA: TGTGCCAGCAGCTTAGCGTCGGGGGGTGTCAGCTCCTACGAGCAGTACTTC
CDR3: CASSLASGGVSSYEQYF

V: TRBV6-1
D: TRBD1
J: TRBJ1-4
size: once
DNA: TGTGCCAGCAGTGCCCGGACAGGGGCGGGTAATGAAAAACTGTTTTTT
CDR3: CASSARTGAGNEKLFF

V: TRBV2
D: -
J: TRBJ1-1
size: -
DNA: TGTGCCAGCAGGACCAGGGGAAACACTGAAGCTTTCTTT
CDR3: CASRTRGNTEAFF

V: TRBV6-2/TRBV6-3
D: TRBD2
J: TRBJ2-1
size: -
DNA: TGTGCCAGCAGCCGTGTAGGGACTAGCGGGGGTGAGCAGTTCTTC
CDR3: CASSRVGTSGGEQFF

V: TRBV6-5
D: -
J: TRBJ2-7
size: -
DNA: TGTGCCAGCGCGGGCGGGTTCCCGTCCTACGAGCAGTACTTC
CDR3: CASAGGFPSYEQYF

V: TRBV19
D: -
J: TRBJ1-5
size: -
DNA: TGTGCCGAGTGGTGGCAGCCCCAGCATTTT
CDR3: CAEWWQPQHF

V: TRBV11-2
D: TRBD1
J: TRBJ1-6
size: -
DNA: TGTGCCAGCAGCTTACAACAGGGGTATAATTCACCCCTCCACTTT
CDR3: CASSLQQGYNSPLHF

V: TRBV6-5
D: -
J: TRBJ1-2
size: once
DNA: TGTGCCAGCCTAAACTATGGCTACACCTTC
CDR3: CASLNYGYTF

V: TRBV3-1/TRBV3-2
D: -
J: TRBJ2-3
size: -
DNA: TGTGCCAGCAGCCAAATTTCACTGTCTAGCACAGATACGCAGTATTTT
CDR3: CASSQISLSSTDTQYF

V: TRBV5-1
D: -
J: TRBJ2-5
size: -
DNA: TGCGCCAGCAGCTCACAGGGTCTGGAGACCCAGTACTTC
CDR3: CASSSQGLETQYF

V: TRBV9
D: TRBD1
J: TRBJ1-1
size: -
DNA: TGTGCCAGCAGCCCAGGACAGGCCACTGAAGCTTTCTTT
CDR3: CASSPGQATEAFF

V: TRBV30
D: TRBD1
J: TRBJ1-6
size: -
DNA: TGTGCCTGGGGGACCGGGACAGGGGGTTCACCCCTCCACTTT
CDR3: CAWGTGTGGSPLHF

V: TRBV18
D: -
J: TRBJ1-1
size: -
DNA: TGTGCCAGCTCACCGCTCCGGGGGGCAGGAACTAGGGACACTGAAGCTTTCTTT
CDR3: CASSPLRGAGTRDTEAFF

V: TRBV25-1
D: TRBD1
J: TRBJ1-3
size: -
DNA: TGTGCCAGCAGTGAAGTAGGGGGCAACCGCAAATATTTT
CDR3: CASSEVGGNRKYF

V: TRBV7-2
D: TRBD2
J: TRBJ2-2
size: -
DNA: TGTGCCAGCAGCTCTCTCCCAGCGGGGATGAACACCGGGGAGCTGTTTTTT
CDR3: CASSSLPAGMNTGELFF

V: TRBV24-1
D: TRBD2
J: TRBJ2-5
size: -
DNA: TGTGCCACCAGTGACCCTAATCCGACTAGCGGTGAAGAGACCCAGTACTTC
CDR3: CATSDPNPTSGEETQYF

V: TRBV19
D: -
J: TRBJ2-3
size: -
DNA: TGTGCCAGTGACGGGGGAGACATTCTTACAGATACGCAGTATTTT
CDR3: CASDGGDILTDTQYF

V: TRBV9
D: TRBD1
J: TRBJ2-2
size: -
DNA: TGTGCCAGCAGCGCGGACAGGGGGAGAGCCGGGGAGCTGTTTTTT
CDR3: CASSADRGRAGELFF

V: TRBV21-1
D: -
J: TRBJ2-1
size: few
DNA: TGTGCCAGCAGCAAACGGGGGGGGCCGGTTGAGCAGTTCTTC
CDR3: CASSKRGGPVEQFF

V: TRBV5-4
D: TRBD1
J: TRBJ2-2
size: -
DNA: TGTGCCAGCAGCTCTGACAGGGGGCAAAGGGAGCTGTTTTTT
CDR3: CASSSDRGQRELFF

V: TRBV9
D: -
J: TRBJ1-1
size: -
DNA: TGTGCCAGCAGCGTAGACATGACAGGGAACACTGAAGCTTTCTTT
CDR3: CASSVDMTGNTEAFF

V: TRBV9
D: TRBD2
J: TRBJ2-1
size: -
DNA: TGTGCCAGCAGCGTAGAGGTAGCGGGGAGTAATGAGCAGTTCTTC
CDR3: CASSVEVAGSNEQFF

V: TRBV10-3
D: TRBD2
J: TRBJ2-4
size: -
DNA: TGTGCCATCAGTCACGGGGGGGGAGGCGACATTCAGTACTTC
CDR3: CAISHGGGGDIQYF

V: TRBV7-9
D: -
J: TRBJ1-4
size: -
DNA: TGTGCCAGCAGCCCATTTATGGGGCCCAATGAAAAACTGTTTTTT
CDR3: CASSPFMGPNEKLFF

V: TRBV5-1
D: TRBD1
J: TRBJ1-2
size: once
DNA: TGCGCCAGCAGCGAGGACAGGGACTATGGCTACACCTTC
CDR3: CASSEDRDYGYTF

V: TRBV6-2/TRBV6-3
D: -
J: TRBJ2-2
size: many
DNA: TGTGCCAGCAGCCACGGACAGGCGGGAAACACCGGGGAGCTGTTTTTT
CDR3: CASSHGQAGNTGELFF

V: TRBV7-2
D: -
J: TRBJ2-3
size: -
DNA: TGTGCCAGCAGCCGTGGAGATCCTACAGATACGCAGTATTTT
CDR3: CASSRGDPTDTQYF